The 20 T cell receptor beta chains reported below all come from one sample, sequenced in a study of blood T cells in healthy people across ages. A second PCR of 7 to 11 cycles used a sample-barcoded 5' primer and a J-beta primer mix. TCRdb re-called the 5' RACE reads with MiXCR, one entry per CDR3 protein. The sample yields 1.5 million to 2 million distinct CDR3 sequences, under 30% seen once. The sample was blood. These receptors were collected from a woman in her 30s in good health.

The chain employs TRBV24-1 and TRBJ2-1; TRBD1 matches at 7 bases. Germline CDR1 and CDR2: KGHDR and SFDVKD. This CDR3 spans 14 amino acids. Unmatched junction bases numbered 10, after V lost 2 bases and J lost 13 bases. CDR3 bases: TGTGCCACCAGTGATTACGGACAGGTCGAGACCCAGTTCTTC. Protein: CATSDYGQVETQFF.

This clonotype came up many times. The gene calls are TRBV29-1 and TRBJ1-1; TRBD1 aligns across 9 bases. Per the germline V gene, CDR1 is SQVTM and CDR2 is ANQGSEA. Unmatched junction bases numbered 10, after V lost 7 bases and J lost 1 base. The CDR3 is made up of 15 amino acids. The CDR3 DNA is TGCAGCGGGAGGGCACCGGGACAGGGGAACACTGAAGCTTTCTTT. It is translated as CSGRAPGQGNTEAFF.

This sequence joins TRBV6-6 and TRBJ2-5; TRBD1 matches 8 bases. The CDR3 has 14 residues. V dropped 6 bases and J dropped 11; count of bases not matched to a gene: 14. CDR1 MNHNY and CDR2 SVGAGI come from the germline V gene (reference sequence). The CDR3 spells CASRRTGQGNEQYF. In DNA, the CDR3 is TGTGCCAGCAGGCGGACAGGGCAGGGGAATGAGCAGTACTTC.

J is TRBJ2-5 and V is TRBV9, with 16 bases identical to TRBD2. Trimming removed 3 bases from V and 5 bases from J; junction bases left unmatched: 7. Germline V lookup: CDR1 SGDLS, CDR2 YYNGEE. The CDR3 consists of 17 residues. The CDR3 coding sequence is TGTGCCAGCAGCGAAGGGACTAGCGGGGGGGCCGTGGAGACCCAGTACTTC. It is translated as CASSEGTSGGAVETQYF.

Concerning this clonotype: This may be a read error, as it is one base from a much larger clone. The CDR3 is CASSPRGLGYGYIF. The CDR3 DNA sequence: TGTGCCAGCAGCCCGAGGGGATTGGGCTATGGCTACATCTTC. The J gene is TRBJ1-2, the V gene TRBV14; the D gene is possibly TRBD1 (5 bases). Germline CDR1 SGHDN, CDR2 FVKESK. CDR3 length equals 14 residues. Complete variable domain (other parts from reference TRBV14 and TRBJ1-2): EAGVTQFPSHSVIEKGQTVTLRCDPISGHDNLYWYRRVMGKEIKFLLHFVKESKQDESGMPNNRFLAERTGGTYSTLKVQPAELEDSGVYFCASSPRGLGYGYIFGSGTRLTVV.

Details on this clonotype: Sequence at one end of the junction differs from germline and may be a read error. This chain uses TRBV20-1 with TRBJ2-1; 7 positions agree with TRBD1. The CDR3 covers 15 residues. From germline, CDR1 is DFQATT and CDR2 SNEGSKA (reference sequence). The CDR3 region has the DNA TGCAGTGCTAGAGATCCCGGGACAGCCAAAAATGGGCAGTTCTTC. Encoded protein: CSARDPGTAKNGQFF.

This clonotype was detected a few times. CDR3 region: CASSQGSPPDEKLFF. The DNA for the CDR3 is TGCGCCAGCAGCCAGGGATCCCCCCCGGACGAAAAACTGTTTTTT. The genes are TRBV4-1 and TRBJ1-4, with D unresolved. CDR1 is MGHRA, CDR2 YSYEKL, per germline. The CDR3 runs 15 residues. V gave up 3 bases and J gave up 8 bases, with 16 bases separating them.

The J gene is TRBJ2-2, the V gene TRBV29-1, with D hard to call. The CDR3 extends over 14 amino acids. Germline V CDR1 and CDR2: SQVTM, ANQGSEA. Trimming took off 2 bases at V and 4 bases at J, with 11 bases between the two ends. The CDR3, as DNA: TGCAGCGTTGAAAGCAGCCTGCGCACCGGGGAGCTGTTTTTT. This encodes CSVESSLRTGELFF.

The sample holds a few counts of this clonotype. This sequence joins TRBV7-2 and TRBJ2-1; D not certain. Germline V gene lookup returns CDR1 SGHTA and CDR2 FQGNSA. The CDR3 is made up of 13 amino acids. Deletions cut 3 bases from V and 8 bases from J, with 11 bases between. The CDR3 loop reads CASSFSSGYEQFF. The DNA of the CDR3 is TGTGCCAGCAGCTTCAGTTCGGGCTATGAGCAGTTCTTC.

The rearrangement uses TRBV6-1 and TRBJ2-1; 12 nucleotides agree with TRBD2. Per germline, CDR1 MNHNS and CDR2 SASEGT. Unmatched junction bases numbered 14, after V lost 10 bases and J lost 4 bases. The CDR3 has 17 amino acids. This CDR3 reads CATHRTSGASGYNEQFF. DNA of the CDR3: TGTGCCACCCATAGGACTAGCGGGGCATCGGGATACAATGAGCAGTTCTTC.

The genes are TRBV5-1 and TRBJ2-1; D perhaps matches TRBD1 (5 bases). This CDR3 comprises 14 residues. Trimming left V 3 bases short and J 9 bases short, with 16 bases between. CDR1 and CDR2 from the germline V gene are SGHRS and YFSETQ. The CDR3 DNA is TGCGCCAGCAGCTCGAAGGTCAGGGTGGGTGAGCAGTTCTTC. Translation: CASSSKVRVGEQFF.

In this sample, this clonotype turned up a few times. The chain is built from TRBV7-2 and TRBJ1-5; D unclear. Germline V CDR1 and CDR2: SGHTA, FQGNSA. The V end lost 2 bases, the J end lost 5 bases, and 7 bases lay between the germline ends. There are 13 residues in the CDR3. CDR3 sequence (DNA): TGTGCCAGCAGCTTATGGATGTATCAGCCCCAGCATTTT. This translates into CASSLWMYQPQHF.

The J gene is TRBJ1-2, the V gene TRBV7-9; D uncertain. Germline V lookup: CDR1 SEHNR, CDR2 FQNEAQ (reference sequence). V was clipped by 0 bases and J by 2 bases, with 10 bases between them. CDR3 length: 15 amino acids. The CDR3 coding sequence is TGTGCCAGCAGCTTAGCCCAACAACCCAACTATGGCTACACCTTC. It translates to CASSLAQQPNYGYTF.

The sample holds a few counts of this clonotype. V is TRBV9 and J is TRBJ2-7, with TRBD2 matching over 8 bases. The CDR3 is 14 residues long. Germline loops: CDR1 SGDLS, CDR2 YYNGEE. The V gene end was trimmed by 0 bases and the J gene end by 6 bases; junction bases not matched to a gene: 5. CDR3 coding DNA: TGTGCCAGCAGCGTAGCTTCGGGGGGGGCCGAGCAGTACTTC. It codes for CASSVASGGAEQYF.

V usage is TRBV7-3 and J usage is TRBJ1-2; TRBD1 might be the D (6 bases). Germline lookup yields CDR1 SGHTA and CDR2 FQGTGA. The CDR3 runs 13 residues. V dropped 5 bases and J dropped 6 bases, with 13 bases sitting between them. CDR3: CASSLGRDNGYTF. CDR3 nucleotides: TGTGCCAGCAGCCTGGGCCGGGACAATGGCTACACCTTC.

The V gene is TRBV5-1, the J gene TRBJ2-5; TRBD2 matches 8 bases. Per the germline V gene, CDR1 is SGHRS and CDR2 is YFSETQ. This CDR3 contains 16 residues. Germline trimming cut 4 bases from V and 1 base from J; bases unmatched to any gene: 9. The CDR3 DNA is TGCGCCAGCAGCGCCCAGACTAGCGACCCCCAAGAGACCCAGTACTTC. Translation gives CASSAQTSDPQETQYF.

This clonotype was recorded many times. This chain uses TRBV7-2 with TRBJ2-7; D ambiguous. V lost 1 base to trimming and J lost 6 bases, with 10 bases between them. This CDR3 has 13 residues. Germline loops: CDR1 SGHTA, CDR2 FQGNSA. The CDR3 loop reads CASSLVSTAEQYF. CDR3 coding DNA: TGTGCCAGCAGCTTAGTTTCTACCGCCGAGCAGTACTTC.

This clonotype was observed at least ten times. J is TRBJ2-7 and V is TRBV20-1; TRBD1 matches at 10 bases. V lost 7 bases and J lost 7; bases outside the gene matches: 19. Germline V gives CDR1 DFQATT, CDR2 SNEGSKA (reference sequence). The CDR3 consists of 16 residues. Here the CDR3 DNA reads TGCAGTGGGAATGGGGTATCCGGGACAGGGGATCGGGAGCAGTACTTC. Protein sequence: CSGNGVSGTGDREQYF.

This clonotype was counted between two and nine times. The chain has TRBV30 and TRBJ2-7; 7 positions match TRBD2. Germline lookup yields CDR1 GTSNPN and CDR2 SVGIG (reference sequence). This CDR3 spans 13 amino acids. V was pared by 3 bases and J by 6 bases, with 8 bases of the junction left unmatched. CDR3 sequence (DNA): TGTGCCTGGAGGTCCAGCGGGGCTTTCGAGCAGTACTTC. This encodes CAWRSSGAFEQYF.

CDR3 loop: CAQTTGTARGNTEAFF. The CDR3 DNA is TGTGCCCAAACGACCGGTACAGCCCGCGGGAACACTGAAGCTTTCTTT. The genes are TRBV6-6 and TRBJ1-1; D is ambiguous. Germline loops: CDR1 MNHNY, CDR2 SVGAGI (reference sequence). Between the trimmed V and J ends, which lost 11 bases and 1 base, there was a span of 23 bases. This CDR3 spans 16 amino acids.